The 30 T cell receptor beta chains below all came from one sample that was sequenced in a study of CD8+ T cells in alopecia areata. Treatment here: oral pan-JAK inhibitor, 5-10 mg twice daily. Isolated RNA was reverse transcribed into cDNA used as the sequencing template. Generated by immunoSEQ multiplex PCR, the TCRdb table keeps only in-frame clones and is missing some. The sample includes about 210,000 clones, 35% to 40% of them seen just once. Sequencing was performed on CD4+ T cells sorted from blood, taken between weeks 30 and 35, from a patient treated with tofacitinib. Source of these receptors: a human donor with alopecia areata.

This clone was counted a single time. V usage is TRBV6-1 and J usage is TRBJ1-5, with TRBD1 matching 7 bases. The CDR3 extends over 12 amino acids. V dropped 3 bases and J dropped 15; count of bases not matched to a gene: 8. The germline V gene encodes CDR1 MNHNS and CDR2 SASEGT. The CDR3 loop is CASSDPGQSLHF. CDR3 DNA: TGTGCCAGCAGTGATCCGGGACAGTCCTTGCATTTT.

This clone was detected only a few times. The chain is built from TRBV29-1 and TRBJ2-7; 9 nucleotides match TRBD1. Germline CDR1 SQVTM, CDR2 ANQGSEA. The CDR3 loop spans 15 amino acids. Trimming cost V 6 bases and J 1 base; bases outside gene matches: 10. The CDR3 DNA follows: TGCAGCGTGACGTGGGGACAGGGTAGGTCCTACGAGCAGTACTTC. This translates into CSVTWGQGRSYEQYF.

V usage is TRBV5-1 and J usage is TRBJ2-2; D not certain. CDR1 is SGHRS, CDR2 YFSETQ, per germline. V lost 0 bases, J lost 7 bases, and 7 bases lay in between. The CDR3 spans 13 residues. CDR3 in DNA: TGCGCCAGCAGCTTGGCCCGGATCGGGGAGCTGTTTTTT. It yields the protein CASSLARIGELFF.

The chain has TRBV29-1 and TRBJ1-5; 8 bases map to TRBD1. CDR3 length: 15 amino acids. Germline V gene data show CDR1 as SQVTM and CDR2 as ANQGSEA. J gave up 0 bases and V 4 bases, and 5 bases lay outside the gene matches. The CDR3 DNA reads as TGCAGCGTTGTTCAGGGGGCCGATAGCAATCAGCCCCAGCATTTT. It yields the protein CSVVQGADSNQPQHF.

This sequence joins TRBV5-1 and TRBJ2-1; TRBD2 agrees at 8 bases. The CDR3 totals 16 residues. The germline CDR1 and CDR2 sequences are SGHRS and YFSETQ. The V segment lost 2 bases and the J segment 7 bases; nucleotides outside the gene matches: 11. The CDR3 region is CASSFAAGTRTNEQFF. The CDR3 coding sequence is TGCGCCAGCAGCTTTGCGGCCGGGACTAGGACGAATGAGCAGTTCTTC.

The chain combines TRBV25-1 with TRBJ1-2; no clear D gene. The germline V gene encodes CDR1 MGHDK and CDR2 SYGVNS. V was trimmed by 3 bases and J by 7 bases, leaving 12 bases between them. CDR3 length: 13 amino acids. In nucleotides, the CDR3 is TGTGCCAGCAGTGAGGATGGGGAAGGTGGCTACACCTTC. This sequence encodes CASSEDGEGGYTF.

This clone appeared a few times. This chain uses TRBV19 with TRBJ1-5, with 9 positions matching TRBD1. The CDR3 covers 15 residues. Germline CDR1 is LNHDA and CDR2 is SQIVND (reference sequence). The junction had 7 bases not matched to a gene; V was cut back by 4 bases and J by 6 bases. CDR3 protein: CASSTGTGISQPQHF. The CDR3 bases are TGTGCCAGTAGTACCGGGACAGGGATTAGTCAGCCCCAGCATTTT.

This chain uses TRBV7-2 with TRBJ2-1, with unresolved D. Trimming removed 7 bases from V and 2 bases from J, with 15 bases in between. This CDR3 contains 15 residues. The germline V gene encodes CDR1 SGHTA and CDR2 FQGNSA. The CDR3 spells CASTASRSPYNEQFF. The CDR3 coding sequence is TGTGCCAGCACCGCGTCCCGGTCCCCCTACAATGAGCAGTTCTTC.

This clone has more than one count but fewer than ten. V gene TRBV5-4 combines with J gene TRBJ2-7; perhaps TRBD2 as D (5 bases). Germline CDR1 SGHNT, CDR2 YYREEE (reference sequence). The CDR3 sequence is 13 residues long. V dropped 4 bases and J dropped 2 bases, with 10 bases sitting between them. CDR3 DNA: TGTGCCAGCAGCATGGCCGGGACCTACGAGCAGTACTTC. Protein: CASSMAGTYEQYF. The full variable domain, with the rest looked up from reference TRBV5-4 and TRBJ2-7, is ETGVTQSPTHLIKTRGQQVTLRCSSQSGHNTVSWYQQALGQGPQFIFQYYREEENGRGNFPPRFSGLQFPNYSSELNVNALELDDSALYLCASSMAGTYEQYFGPGTRLTVT.

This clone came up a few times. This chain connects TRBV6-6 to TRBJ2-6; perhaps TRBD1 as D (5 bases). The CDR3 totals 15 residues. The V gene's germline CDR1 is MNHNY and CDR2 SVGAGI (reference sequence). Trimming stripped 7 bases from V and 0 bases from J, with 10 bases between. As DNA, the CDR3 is TGTGCCAGCAACCTGCAGGGCTCTGGGGCCAACGTCCTGACTTTC. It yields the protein CASNLQGSGANVLTF.

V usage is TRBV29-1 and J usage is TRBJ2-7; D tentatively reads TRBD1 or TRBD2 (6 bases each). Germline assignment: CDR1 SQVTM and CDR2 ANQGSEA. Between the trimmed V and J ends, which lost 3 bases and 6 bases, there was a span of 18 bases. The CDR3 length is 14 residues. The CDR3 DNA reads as TGCAGCGTTGAGCACATCGGAGGGGGAGGCGAGCAGTACTTC. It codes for CSVEHIGGGGEQYF.

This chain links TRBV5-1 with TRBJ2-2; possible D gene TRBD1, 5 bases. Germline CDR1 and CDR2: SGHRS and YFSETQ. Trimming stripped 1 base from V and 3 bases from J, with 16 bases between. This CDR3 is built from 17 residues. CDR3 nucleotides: TGCGCCAGCAGCTTGTATCAGGGATTAAGTGACACCGGGGAGCTGTTTTTT. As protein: CASSLYQGLSDTGELFF. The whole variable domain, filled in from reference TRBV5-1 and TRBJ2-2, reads KAGVTQTPRYLIKTRGQQVTLSCSPISGHRSVSWYQQTPGQGLQFLFEYFSETQRNKGNFPGRFSGRQFSNSRSEMNVSTLELGDSALYLCASSLYQGLSDTGELFFGEGSRLTVL.

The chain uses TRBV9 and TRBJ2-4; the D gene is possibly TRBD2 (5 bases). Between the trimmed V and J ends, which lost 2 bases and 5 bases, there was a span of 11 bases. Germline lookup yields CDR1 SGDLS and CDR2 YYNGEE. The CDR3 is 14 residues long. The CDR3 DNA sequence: TGTGCCAGCAGCGTCAGTGACGGGGAAAACATTCAGTACTTC. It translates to CASSVSDGENIQYF.

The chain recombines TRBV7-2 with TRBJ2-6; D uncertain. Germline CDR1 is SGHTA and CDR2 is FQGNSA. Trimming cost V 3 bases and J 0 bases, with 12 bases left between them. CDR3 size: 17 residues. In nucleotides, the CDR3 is TGTGCCAGCAGCTTCACGAGGATACTCTCTGGGGCCAACGTCCTGACTTTC. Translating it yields CASSFTRILSGANVLTF.

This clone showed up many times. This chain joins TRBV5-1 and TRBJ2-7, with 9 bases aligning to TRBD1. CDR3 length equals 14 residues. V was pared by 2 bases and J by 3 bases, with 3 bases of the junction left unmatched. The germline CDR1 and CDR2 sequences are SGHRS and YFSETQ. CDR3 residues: CASSFRDRDYEQYF. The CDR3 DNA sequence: TGCGCCAGCAGCTTCCGGGACAGGGACTACGAGCAGTACTTC.

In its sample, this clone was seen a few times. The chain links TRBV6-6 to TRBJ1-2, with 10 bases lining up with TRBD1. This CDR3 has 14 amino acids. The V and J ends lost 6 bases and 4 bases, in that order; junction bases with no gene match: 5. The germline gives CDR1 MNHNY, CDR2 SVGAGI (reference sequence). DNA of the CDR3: TGTGCCAGCAGGGAGGACAGGGGGGCCTATGGCTACACCTTC. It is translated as CASREDRGAYGYTF.

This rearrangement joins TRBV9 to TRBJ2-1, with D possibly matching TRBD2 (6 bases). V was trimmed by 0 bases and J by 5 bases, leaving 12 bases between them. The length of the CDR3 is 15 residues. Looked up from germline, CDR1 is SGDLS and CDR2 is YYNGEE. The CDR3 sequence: CASSVGTTPNNEQFF. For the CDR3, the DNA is TGTGCCAGCAGCGTAGGGACTACTCCCAACAATGAGCAGTTCTTC.

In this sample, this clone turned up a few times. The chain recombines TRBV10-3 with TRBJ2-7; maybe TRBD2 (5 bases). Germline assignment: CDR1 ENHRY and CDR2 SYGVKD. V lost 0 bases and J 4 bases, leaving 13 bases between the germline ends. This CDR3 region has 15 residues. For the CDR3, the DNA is TGTGCCATCAGTGAGTCAGGCGGACGGACTTACGAGCAGTACTTC. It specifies CAISESGGRTYEQYF.

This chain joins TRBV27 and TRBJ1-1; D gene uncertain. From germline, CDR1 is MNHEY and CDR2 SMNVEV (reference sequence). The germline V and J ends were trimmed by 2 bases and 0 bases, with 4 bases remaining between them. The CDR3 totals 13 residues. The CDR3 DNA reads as TGTGCCAGCAGTTTAAGTCTGAACACTGAAGCTTTCTTT. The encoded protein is CASSLSLNTEAFF.

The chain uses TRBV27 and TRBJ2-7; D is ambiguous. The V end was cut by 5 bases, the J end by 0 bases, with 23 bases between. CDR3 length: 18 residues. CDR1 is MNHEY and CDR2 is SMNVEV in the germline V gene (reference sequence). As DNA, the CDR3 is TGTGCCAGCAGTACTACTTCCCTTATCCGGACGGACTCCTACGAGCAGTACTTC. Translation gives CASSTTSLIRTDSYEQYF.

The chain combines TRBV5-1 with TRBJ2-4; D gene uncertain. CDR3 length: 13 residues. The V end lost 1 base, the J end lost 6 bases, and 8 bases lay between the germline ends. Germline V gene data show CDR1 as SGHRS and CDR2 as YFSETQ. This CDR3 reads CASSLWQSNIQYF. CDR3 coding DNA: TGCGCCAGCAGCTTGTGGCAGTCAAACATTCAGTACTTC.

The CDR3 nucleotides read TGTGCCAGCAGTGAAAGTTTCAGTTCGGACTCTGGGGCCAACGTCCTGACTTTC. Its translation is CASSESFSSDSGANVLTF. This chain connects TRBV6-1 to TRBJ2-6; D gene uncertain. The germline V gene has CDR1 MNHNS and CDR2 SASEGT. V was shortened by 2 bases and J by 0 bases, with 14 bases between the two germline ends. The CDR3 extends over 18 amino acids.

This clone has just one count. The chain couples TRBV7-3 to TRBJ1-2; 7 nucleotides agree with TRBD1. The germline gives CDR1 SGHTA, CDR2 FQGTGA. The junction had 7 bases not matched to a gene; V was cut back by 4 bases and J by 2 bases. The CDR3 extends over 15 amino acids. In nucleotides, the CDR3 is TGTGCCAGCAGCTCGACAGGGTTGGGAAACTATGGCTACACCTTC. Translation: CASSSTGLGNYGYTF. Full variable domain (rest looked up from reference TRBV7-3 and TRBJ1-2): GAGVSQTPSNKVTEKGKYVELRCDPISGHTALYWYRQSLGQGPEFLIYFQGTGAADDSGLPNDRFFAVRPEGSVSTLKIQRTERGDSAVYLCASSSTGLGNYGYTFGSGTRLTVV.

DNA for the CDR3: TGTGCCAGCAGCTTAGCAACTCGCGAGCAGTTCTTC. Protein product: CASSLATREQFF. This chain joins TRBV11-2 and TRBJ2-1, with D unclear. The germline V gene has CDR1 SGHAT and CDR2 FQNNGV. This CDR3 is built from 12 residues. V shed 1 base and J shed 10 bases, with 8 bases lying between them.

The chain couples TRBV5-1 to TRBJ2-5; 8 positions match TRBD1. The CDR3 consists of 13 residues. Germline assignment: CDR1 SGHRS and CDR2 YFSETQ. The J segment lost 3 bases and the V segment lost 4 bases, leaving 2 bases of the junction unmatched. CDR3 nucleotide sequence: TGCGCCAGCAGCCAGGACAGGGAAGAGACCCAGTACTTC. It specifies CASSQDREETQYF.

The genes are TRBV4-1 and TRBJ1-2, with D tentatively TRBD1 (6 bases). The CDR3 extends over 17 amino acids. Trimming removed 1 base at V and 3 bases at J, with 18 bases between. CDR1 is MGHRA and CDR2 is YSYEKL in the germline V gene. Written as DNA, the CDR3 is TGCGCCAGCAGCCAAGCCCCTACAGGGCACTCATACTATGGCTACACCTTC. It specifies CASSQAPTGHSYYGYTF.

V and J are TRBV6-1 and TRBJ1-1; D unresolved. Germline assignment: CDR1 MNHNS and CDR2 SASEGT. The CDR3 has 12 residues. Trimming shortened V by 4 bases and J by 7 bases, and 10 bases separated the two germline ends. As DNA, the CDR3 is TGTGCCAGCAGTGCCTGGGAGGATGAAGCTTTCTTT. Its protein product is CASSAWEDEAFF.

For the CDR3, the DNA is TGCGCCAGCAGCCAAGGTCCTAGCTTGGAGACCCAGTACTTC. This encodes CASSQGPSLETQYF. The chain employs TRBV4-1 and TRBJ2-5, with D possibly matching TRBD2 (5 bases). The CDR3 length is 14 residues. V dropped 1 base and J dropped 5 bases, with 11 bases sitting between them. Germline V gives CDR1 MGHRA, CDR2 YSYEKL.

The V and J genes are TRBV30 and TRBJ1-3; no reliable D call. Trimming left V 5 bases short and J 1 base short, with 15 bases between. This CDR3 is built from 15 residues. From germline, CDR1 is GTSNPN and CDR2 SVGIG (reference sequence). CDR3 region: CAWAPIQRSGNTIYF. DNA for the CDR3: TGTGCCTGGGCTCCAATCCAGAGGTCTGGAAACACCATATATTTT.

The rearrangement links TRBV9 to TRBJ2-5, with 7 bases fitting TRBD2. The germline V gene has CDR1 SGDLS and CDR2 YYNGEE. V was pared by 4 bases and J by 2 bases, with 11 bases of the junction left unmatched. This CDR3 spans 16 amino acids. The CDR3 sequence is CASSLGAGRGQETQYF. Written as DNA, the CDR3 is TGTGCCAGCAGCCTCGGGGCAGGGAGGGGACAAGAGACCCAGTACTTC.